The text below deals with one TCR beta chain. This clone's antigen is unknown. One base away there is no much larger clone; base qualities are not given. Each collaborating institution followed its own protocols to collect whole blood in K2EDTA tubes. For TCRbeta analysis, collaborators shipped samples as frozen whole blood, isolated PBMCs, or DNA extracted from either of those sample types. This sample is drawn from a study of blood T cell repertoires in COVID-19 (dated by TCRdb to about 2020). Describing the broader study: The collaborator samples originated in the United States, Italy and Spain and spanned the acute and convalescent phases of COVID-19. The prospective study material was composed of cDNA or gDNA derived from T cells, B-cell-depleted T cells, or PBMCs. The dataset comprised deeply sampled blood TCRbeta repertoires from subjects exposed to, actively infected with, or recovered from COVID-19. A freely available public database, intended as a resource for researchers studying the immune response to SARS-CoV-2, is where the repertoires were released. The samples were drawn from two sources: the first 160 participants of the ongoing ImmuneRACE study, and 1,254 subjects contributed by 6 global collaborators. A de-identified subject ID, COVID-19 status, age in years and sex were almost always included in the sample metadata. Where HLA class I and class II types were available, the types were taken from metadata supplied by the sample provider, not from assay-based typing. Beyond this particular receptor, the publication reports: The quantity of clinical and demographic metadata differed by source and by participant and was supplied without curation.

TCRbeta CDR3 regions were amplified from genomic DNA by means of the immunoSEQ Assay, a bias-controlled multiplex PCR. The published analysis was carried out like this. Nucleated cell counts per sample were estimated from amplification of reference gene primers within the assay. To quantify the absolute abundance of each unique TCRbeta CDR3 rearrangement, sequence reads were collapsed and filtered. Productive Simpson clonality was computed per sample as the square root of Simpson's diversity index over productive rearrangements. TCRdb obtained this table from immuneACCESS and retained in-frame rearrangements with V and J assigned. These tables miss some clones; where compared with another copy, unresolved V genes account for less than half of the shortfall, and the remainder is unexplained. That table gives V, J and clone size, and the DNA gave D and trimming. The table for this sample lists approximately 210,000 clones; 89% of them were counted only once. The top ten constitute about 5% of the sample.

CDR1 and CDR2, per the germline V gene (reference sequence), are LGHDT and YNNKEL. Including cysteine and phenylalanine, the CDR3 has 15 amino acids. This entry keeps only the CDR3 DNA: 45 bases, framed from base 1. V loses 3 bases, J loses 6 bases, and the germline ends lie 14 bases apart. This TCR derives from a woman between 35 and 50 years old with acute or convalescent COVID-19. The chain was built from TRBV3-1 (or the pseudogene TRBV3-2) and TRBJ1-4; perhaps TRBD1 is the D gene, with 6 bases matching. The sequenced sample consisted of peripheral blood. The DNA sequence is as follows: TGTGCCAGCAGCCAGTTTCAGGGGAAGGATGAAAAACTGTTTTTT. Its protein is CASSQFQGKDEKLFF.